This entry concerns a single TCR beta chain. Donors were grouped by their self-reported clinical history. This sample is drawn from a study of blood T cell repertoires in COVID-19. Turning to the study itself: Sites across the United States, Italy and Spain contributed samples from acute and convalescent COVID-19. Sources were T cells, B-cell-depleted T cells, or PBMCs; the material itself was cDNA or gDNA.

Produced via immunoSEQ multiplex PCR; TCRdb's table is partial and in-frame only. The table shows about 430,000 clones, with approximately 92% occurring only once. The TCR comes from a man aged 25-40 years who had recovered from COVID-19. The specimen was PBMCs or T cells enriched from blood (not recorded which).

CDR3 bases: TGTGCCAGCAGCCCTCGGACTGACGGTACCTACGAGCAGTACTTC. This encodes CASSPRTDGTYEQYF. This chain joins TRBV7-9 and TRBJ2-7; D possibly corresponds to TRBD2 (5 bases). The CDR3 has 15 residues. Trimming removed 5 bases from V and 2 bases from J, with 16 bases in between. Germline CDR1 and CDR2: SEHNR and FQNEAQ (reference sequence).